The 9 T cell receptor beta chains below all came from one sample that was sequenced in a study of shared clonotypes between healthy human individuals. Sequencing was performed with immunoSEQ multiplex PCR; in TCRdb, only in-frame clones are kept and a portion is missing. The table includes about 680,000 clones, 92% detected once. Positive CCR7 selection of CD45RO-negative cells yielded the naive CD8 cells, and terminally differentiated effector memory CD45RA+ cells were excluded. The sequenced sample consisted of naive CD8+ T cells sorted from blood. Receptors were obtained from a man aged 25-45 years in good health.

In this sample, this clone turned up a few times. This sequence joins TRBV7-9 and TRBJ1-5; TRBD1 is a possible D gene (6 bases). The ends were cut back, 2 bases at V and 4 bases at J, with 15 bases in the middle. This CDR3 comprises 16 residues. Germline V gives CDR1 SEHNR, CDR2 FQNEAQ (reference sequence). The CDR3 loop reads CASSLTTGLTNQPQHF. The CDR3 nucleotides are TGTGCCAGCAGCTTAACCACAGGGTTGACAAATCAGCCCCAGCATTTT.

The chain employs TRBV1 and TRBJ2-1; whether TRBD1, the table's D call, matches the DNA was not checked. TRBV1 constitutes a pseudogene. The CDR3 totals 15 residues. This CDR3 is CTSSQDRADYNEQFF. CDR3 bases: TGCACCAGCAGCCAAGACAGGGCAGATTACAATGAGCAGTTCTTC.

This sequence joins TRBV5-5 and TRBJ1-2; 8 bases are shared with TRBD1. The CDR3 totals 13 residues. CDR1 is SGHKS and CDR2 is YYEKEE in the germline V gene (reference sequence). Trimming removed 2 bases from V and 7 bases from J; junction bases left unmatched: 4. DNA of the CDR3: TGTGCCAGCAGCTTTTCAGGGGGCGCTGGCTACACCTTC. It codes for CASSFSGGAGYTF.

The chain is built from TRBV7-8 and TRBJ1-1, with D perhaps matching TRBD1 (5 bases). The length of the CDR3 is 13 residues. V was trimmed by 5 bases and J by 7 bases, leaving 14 bases between them. CDR1 and CDR2 from the germline V gene are SGHVS and FQNEAQ. The CDR3 protein is CASSPGAFGEAFF. As DNA, the CDR3 is TGTGCCAGCAGCCCCGGGGCCTTTGGTGAAGCTTTCTTT.

This clone was recorded once. This chain connects TRBV27 to TRBJ2-1; no firm D call. The CDR3 length is 13 residues. Trimming removed 2 bases from V and 4 bases from J, with 6 bases in between. Germline CDR1 reads MNHEY; CDR2 reads SMNVEV (reference sequence). The CDR3 bases are TGTGCCAGCAGTTTAATGGTTTACAATGAGCAGTTCTTC. This translates into CASSLMVYNEQFF.

The chain has TRBV7-9 and TRBJ2-5; D is unclear. The germline V gene encodes CDR1 SEHNR and CDR2 FQNEAQ (reference sequence). The CDR3 runs to 16 residues. V lost 1 base to trimming and J lost 3 bases, with 15 bases between them. CDR3 sequence: CASSLGPGQLEETQYF. In DNA, the CDR3 is TGTGCCAGCAGCTTAGGTCCCGGGCAGTTAGAAGAGACCCAGTACTTC.

This rearrangement joins TRBV27 to TRBJ1-1, with D perhaps matching TRBD1 (5 bases). The CDR3 is made up of 14 amino acids. V was trimmed by 5 bases and J by 5 bases, leaving 15 bases between them. The germline V gene has CDR1 MNHEY and CDR2 SMNVEV (reference sequence). The CDR3 here is CASSPLGGGTEAFF. As DNA, the CDR3 is TGTGCCAGCAGTCCCCTCGGGGGGGGGACTGAAGCTTTCTTT.

In nucleotides, the CDR3 is TGTGCCAGTAGTATACGCAGGGACCCTGATCAGCCCCAGCATTTT. Protein product: CASSIRRDPDQPQHF. The chain is built from TRBV19 and TRBJ1-5, with D maybe TRBD1 (5 bases). The CDR3 is made up of 15 amino acids. Trimming removed 2 bases from V and 5 bases from J, with 13 bases in between. Germline V lookup: CDR1 LNHDA, CDR2 SQIVND (reference sequence).

The chain joins TRBV28 to TRBJ2-5; 10 bases align to TRBD1. This CDR3 is 14 amino acids long. Trimming at V came to 8 bases and at J to 3 bases, leaving 6 bases not matched to a gene. Germline loops: CDR1 MDHEN, CDR2 SYDVKM. The DNA of the CDR3 is TGTGCCAGCGGTGTGACAGGGGGCGAAGAGACCCAGTACTTC. Translation gives CASGVTGGEETQYF.